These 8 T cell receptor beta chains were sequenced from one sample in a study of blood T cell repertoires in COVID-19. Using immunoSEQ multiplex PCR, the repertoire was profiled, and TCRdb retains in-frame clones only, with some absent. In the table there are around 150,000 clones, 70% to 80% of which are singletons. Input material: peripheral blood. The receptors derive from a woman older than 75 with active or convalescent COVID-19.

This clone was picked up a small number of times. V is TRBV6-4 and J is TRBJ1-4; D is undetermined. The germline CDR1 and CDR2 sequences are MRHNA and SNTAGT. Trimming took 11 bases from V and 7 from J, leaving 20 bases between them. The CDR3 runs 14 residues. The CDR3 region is CAGRAPQCGEKLFF. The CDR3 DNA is TGTGCCGGGAGGGCCCCCCAATGCGGTGAAAAACTGTTTTTT.

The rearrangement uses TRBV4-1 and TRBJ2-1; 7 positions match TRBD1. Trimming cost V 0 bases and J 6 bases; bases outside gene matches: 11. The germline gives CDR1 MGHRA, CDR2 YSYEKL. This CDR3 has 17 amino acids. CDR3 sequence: CASSQDPGGTLSNEQFF. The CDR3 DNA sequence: TGCGCCAGCAGCCAAGATCCAGGGGGTACGCTAAGCAATGAGCAGTTCTTC.

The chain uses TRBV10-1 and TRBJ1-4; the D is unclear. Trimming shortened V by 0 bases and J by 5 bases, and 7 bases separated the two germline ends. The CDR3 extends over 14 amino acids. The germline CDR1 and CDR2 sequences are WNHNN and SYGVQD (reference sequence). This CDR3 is CASSESGYNEKLFF. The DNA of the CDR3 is TGCGCCAGCAGTGAGTCCGGGTACAATGAAAAACTGTTTTTT.

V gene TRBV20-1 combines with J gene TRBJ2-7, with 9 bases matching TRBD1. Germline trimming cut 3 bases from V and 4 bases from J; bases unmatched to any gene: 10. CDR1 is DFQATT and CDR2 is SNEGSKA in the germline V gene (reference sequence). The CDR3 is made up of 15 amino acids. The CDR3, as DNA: TGCAGTGCTAGTCCGTCGGACAGGGGCATTTACGAGCAGTACTTC. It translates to CSASPSDRGIYEQYF.

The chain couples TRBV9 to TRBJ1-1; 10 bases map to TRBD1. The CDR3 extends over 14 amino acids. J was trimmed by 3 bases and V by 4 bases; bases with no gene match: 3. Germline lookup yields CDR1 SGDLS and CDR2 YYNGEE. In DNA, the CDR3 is TGTGCCAGCAGCCGGACAGGGGGTGACACTGAAGCTTTCTTT. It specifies CASSRTGGDTEAFF.

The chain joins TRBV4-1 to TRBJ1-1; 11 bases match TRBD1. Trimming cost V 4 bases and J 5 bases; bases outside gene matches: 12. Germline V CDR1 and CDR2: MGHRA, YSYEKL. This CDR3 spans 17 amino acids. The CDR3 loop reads CASSPRSGTGGNTEAFF. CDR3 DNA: TGCGCCAGCAGCCCCAGATCCGGGACAGGGGGAAATACTGAAGCTTTCTTT.

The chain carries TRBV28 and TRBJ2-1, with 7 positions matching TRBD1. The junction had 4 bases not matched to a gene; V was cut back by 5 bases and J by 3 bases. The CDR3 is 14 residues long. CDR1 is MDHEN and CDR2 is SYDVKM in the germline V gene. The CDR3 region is CASSHGDSYNEQFF. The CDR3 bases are TGTGCCAGCAGTCACGGGGACAGCTACAATGAGCAGTTCTTC.

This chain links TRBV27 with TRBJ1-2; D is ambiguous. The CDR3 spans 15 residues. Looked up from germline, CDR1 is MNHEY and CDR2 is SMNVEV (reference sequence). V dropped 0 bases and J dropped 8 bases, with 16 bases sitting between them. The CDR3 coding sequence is TGTGCCAGCAGTTTATCGGTTGGTTTGACTCAGGGCTACACCTTC. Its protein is CASSLSVGLTQGYTF.